This is a list of T cell receptor beta chains from one sample in a study of control samples from healthy donors and cancer patients. Some clones are missing from TCRdb's copy, which holds only in-frame ones; the method was immunoSEQ multiplex PCR. Of approximately 70,000 clones listed, more than 75% are singletons. Sequencing was done on a sample of blood. All receptors come from a man aged 50-59 years in good health. CDR3s include the opening cysteine and the closing phenylalanine or tryptophan. Each record gives: J gene, clone size, D gene, V gene, CDR3 protein, CDR3 DNA. The D gene is left open where the match is weak. Clone size is not always given. Where it is, it says once, few, many or a class for expanded clones.

J: TRBJ2-5
size: once
D: TRBD2
V: TRBV5-1
CDR3: CASSLDTSGRVQYF
DNA: TGCGCCAGCAGCTTGGATACTAGCGGGAGAGTTCAGTACTTC

J: TRBJ1-5
size: NA
D: NA
V: TRBV10-3
CDR3: CAISDWDSNQPQHF
DNA: TGTGCCATCAGTGATTGGGATAGCAATCAGCCCCAGCATTTT

J: TRBJ2-3
size: once
D: NA
V: TRBV6-5
CDR3: CASGRAEGADTQYF
DNA: TGTGCCAGTGGTAGGGCGGAGGGGGCAGATACGCAGTATTTT

J: TRBJ2-1
size: NA
D: TRBD2
V: TRBV5-4
CDR3: CASSRSGGGLNEQFF
DNA: TGTGCCAGCAGCCGAAGCGGGGGGGGGCTCAATGAGCAGTTCTTC

J: TRBJ2-1
size: NA
D: NA
V: TRBV18
CDR3: CASSPENNEQFF
DNA: TGTGCCAGCTCACCCGAGAACAATGAGCAGTTCTTC

J: TRBJ2-6
size: NA
D: NA
V: TRBV7-6
CDR3: CASSLQGSSGANVLTF
DNA: TGTGCCAGCAGCTTACAGGGTTCCTCTGGGGCCAACGTCCTGACTTTC

J: TRBJ2-3
size: NA
D: NA
V: TRBV5-8
CDR3: CASSLGTSPITDTQYF
DNA: TGTGCCAGCAGCTTGGGAACTAGTCCGATAACAGATACGCAGTATTTT

J: TRBJ2-1
size: NA
D: NA
V: TRBV6-5
CDR3: CASAQDFYNEQFF
DNA: TGTGCCAGCGCGCAGGATTTCTACAATGAGCAGTTCTTC

J: TRBJ1-1
size: NA
D: NA
V: TRBV25-1
CDR3: CASRDGHTEAFF
DNA: TGTGCCAGCAGGGACGGCCACACTGAAGCTTTCTTT

J: TRBJ1-6
size: NA
D: NA
V: TRBV4-3
CDR3: CASSQDLAGFNSPLHF
DNA: TGCGCCAGCAGCCAAGATCTGGCAGGGTTCAATTCACCCCTCCACTTT

J: TRBJ2-1
size: NA
D: TRBD2
V: TRBV5-1
CDR3: CASSLGLAGGLQFF
DNA: TGCGCCAGCAGCTTAGGACTAGCGGGGGGATTACAGTTCTTC

J: TRBJ2-3
size: NA
D: TRBD2
V: TRBV11-3
CDR3: CASSLGPSGGTDTQYF
DNA: TGTGCCAGCAGCTTAGGTCCTAGCGGGGGCACAGATACGCAGTATTTT

J: TRBJ1-5
size: few
D: NA
V: TRBV19
CDR3: CASSGRPDNQPQHF
DNA: TGTGCCAGTAGCGGTAGGCCGGACAATCAGCCCCAGCATTTT

J: TRBJ2-2
size: NA
D: TRBD1
V: TRBV6-2/TRBV6-3
CDR3: CASSYNRDRGRLSGELFF
DNA: TGTGCCAGCAGTTACAACCGGGACAGGGGGAGACTTAGCGGGGAGCTGTTTTTT

J: TRBJ2-7
size: NA
D: NA
V: TRBV12-5
CDR3: CASPPGGRTYEQYF
DNA: TGTGCTAGTCCCCCCGGGGGTAGAACCTACGAGCAGTACTTC

J: TRBJ2-6
size: NA
D: NA
V: TRBV10-3
CDR3: CAISESTQVSHVANVLTF
DNA: TGTGCCATCAGTGAGTCAACACAGGTTAGTCACGTGGCCAACGTCCTGACTTTC

J: TRBJ2-4
size: NA
D: NA
V: TRBV29-1
CDR3: CSVESTKNIQYF
DNA: TGCAGCGTTGAGTCAACCAAAAACATTCAGTACTTC

J: TRBJ1-1
size: NA
D: NA
V: TRBV28
CDR3: CASSLLFQAEAFF
DNA: TGTGCCAGCAGTTTACTTTTTCAGGCTGAAGCTTTCTTT

J: TRBJ1-6
size: NA
D: TRBD1
V: TRBV30
CDR3: CAWSLGTGSNSPLHF
DNA: TGTGCCTGGAGTCTGGGGACAGGGAGCAATTCACCCCTCCACTTT

J: TRBJ1-2
size: NA
D: NA
V: TRBV21-1
CDR3: CARPSPLRGYGYTF
DNA: TGTGCCAGACCTTCCCCCCTCAGGGGCTATGGCTACACCTTC

J: TRBJ2-7
size: NA
D: TRBD1
V: TRBV11-3
CDR3: CASSLDPGQGREQYF
DNA: TGTGCCAGCAGCTTAGACCCGGGACAGGGTCGCGAGCAGTACTTC

J: TRBJ2-5
size: NA
D: NA
V: TRBV5-1
CDR3: CASTIPGQGGETQYF
DNA: TGCGCCAGCACCATCCCGGGACAAGGGGGAGAGACCCAGTACTTC